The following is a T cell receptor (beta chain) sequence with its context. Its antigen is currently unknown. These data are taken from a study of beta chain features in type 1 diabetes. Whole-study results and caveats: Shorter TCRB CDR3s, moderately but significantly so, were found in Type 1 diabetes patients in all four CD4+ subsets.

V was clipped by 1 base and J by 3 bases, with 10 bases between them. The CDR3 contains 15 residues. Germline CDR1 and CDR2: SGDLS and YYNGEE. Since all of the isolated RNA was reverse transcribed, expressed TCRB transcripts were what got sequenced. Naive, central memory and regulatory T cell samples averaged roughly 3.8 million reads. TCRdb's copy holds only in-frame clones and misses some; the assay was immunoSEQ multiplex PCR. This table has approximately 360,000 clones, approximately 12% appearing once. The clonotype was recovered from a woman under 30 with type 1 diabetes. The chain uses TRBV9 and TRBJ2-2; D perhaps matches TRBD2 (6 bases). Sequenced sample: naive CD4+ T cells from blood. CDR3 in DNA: TGTGCCAGCAGCGTACATGGAGGGGACACCGGGGAGCTGTTTTTT. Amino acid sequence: CASSVHGGDTGELFF.